This T cell receptor beta chain was captured in a study of OX40 agonist ivuxolimab in advanced cancers. For the study at large: Ivuxolimab, an agonistic anti-OX40 (CD134) antibody, was given to patients. Patients with hepatocellular carcinoma, melanoma, renal cell or head and neck cancer made up the dose-escalation patients.

This CDR3 has 10 amino acids. With 0 bases removed from V and 8 bases from J, the gap between germline ends came to 4 bases. Germline CDR1 and CDR2: DFQATT and SNEGSKA (reference sequence). Data came from immunoSEQ multiplex PCR; TCRdb stores just in-frame clones and leaves some out. The data contain around 49,000 clones, 60% to 80% of them seen just once; the ten biggest clones take up approximately 8%. This clone is a singleton in its sample. Its antigen is not known. The study, taken as a whole, reports: At 0.1 to 3.0 mg/kg, clonal expansion of CD4+ and CD8+ blood T cells had occurred by week 6.

Patients were ruled out by autoimmune disease history or systemic immunosuppression. This chain links TRBV20-1 with TRBJ1-2; D gene uncertain. The clonotype was recovered from an adult with an advanced solid tumor such as melanoma, head and neck, liver or kidney cancer. Sample: CD4+ or CD8+ T cells sorted from blood, taken in a trial of the OX40 agonist ivuxolimab. CDR3 in DNA: TGCAGTGCTAGAGATTCGGGCTACACCTTC. Encoded protein: CSARDSGYTF.